The 4 T cell receptor beta chains below all came from one sample that was sequenced in a study of blood T cells in healthy people across ages. Using a J-beta primer mix together with a sample-barcoded 5' primer, a second PCR was run for about 7 to 12 cycles. TCRdb itself ran the 5' RACE reads through MiXCR, one entry per CDR3 protein. The table has roughly 1 million distinct CDR3 sequences, approximately 25% seen once. The same data also went into a second study, on T cells of mothers and their children.

The sample comprised blood. The receptor set was obtained from a girl between 2 and 10 years old in good health.

This clonotype occurred a few times. The chain employs TRBV7-2 and TRBJ2-7; no clear D gene. Trimming pared 2 bases from V and 2 bases from J, leaving 13 bases between. The CDR3 loop spans 15 amino acids. Germline CDR1 and CDR2: SGHTA and FQGNSA. The CDR3 loop reads CASSLTGGSPYEQYF. The CDR3 DNA reads as TGTGCCAGCAGCTTAACGGGTGGCAGCCCCTACGAGCAGTACTTC.

Of note for this clonotype: The junction departs from the called germline gene at one end, perhaps through a read error. The chain carries TRBV20-1 and TRBJ2-5; possibly TRBD1 or TRBD2 for D (5 bases each). This CDR3 has 12 amino acids. CDR1 DFQATT and CDR2 SNEGSKA come from the germline V gene (reference sequence). The CDR3 reads CSASGGEETQHF. In nucleotides, the CDR3 is TGCAGTGCTAGTGGGGGAGAAGAGACCCAGCACTTC.

The chain recombines TRBV6-1 with TRBJ2-4; 11 bases are a match to TRBD1. The V and J ends lost 7 bases and 3 bases, in that order; junction bases with no gene match: 5. This CDR3 spans 15 amino acids. CDR1 is MNHNS, CDR2 SASEGT, per germline. The CDR3 DNA is TGTGCCAGCAACATCGGGACAGGGGGCAAAAACATTCAGTACTTC. Amino acid sequence: CASNIGTGGKNIQYF.

The V and J genes are TRBV2 and TRBJ2-5; 8 bases align to TRBD1. The CDR3 loop spans 15 amino acids. Germline lookup yields CDR1 SNHLY and CDR2 FYNNEI. Trimming at V came to 6 bases and at J to 5 bases, leaving 11 bases not matched to a gene. As DNA, the CDR3 is TGTGCCAGCAGCGATATCTCGACAGGGGATGAGACCCAGTACTTC. Its translation: CASSDISTGDETQYF.